This TCR beta chain derives from a study of blood T cell repertoires in COVID-19. Sequenced by immunoSEQ multiplex PCR; TCRdb stores in-frame clones only, minus some. The table lists 170,000 or so clones, roughly 90% of them singletons, with 0.53% in the top ten. This CDR3 has 14 residues. The germline V and J ends were trimmed by 4 bases and 1 base, with 11 bases remaining between them. Germline V gene data show CDR1 as SGDLS and CDR2 as YYNGEE. This clonotype was obtained from a man in his forties or fifties with acute or convalescent COVID-19. V gene TRBV9 combines with J gene TRBJ2-5; a weak D match, TRBD1 (5 bases). The sample taken for sequencing was peripheral blood. The CDR3 loop reads CASSPRQIQETQYF. In DNA, the CDR3 is TGTGCCAGCAGCCCTCGACAGATCCAAGAGACCCAGTACTTC.